The source of this T cell receptor beta chain is a study of cytomegalovirus exposure and HLA in healthy donors. Study context: There were 350 to 400 genotyped donors. Of these, 75% to 85% fell in the genetic ancestry cluster associated with self-reported Caucasian donors.

With respect to this clone: Its antigen remains unknown. A junction end diverges from the germline sequence, so it may reflect a read error.

Study results and caveats: Analyses of presence and absence presupposed an approximately uniform sequencing depth across donors. Evidence from a later analysis indicated that most CMV-associated TCR beta chains looked HLA-restricted.

Germline V lookup: CDR1 SSHAT, CDR2 FNYEAQ (reference sequence). The CDR3 has 16 amino acids. It was with 60 Vbeta and 13 Jbeta primers that the PCR ran. Profiling relied on immunoSEQ multiplex PCR, and the TCRdb table lists in-frame clones only, not all of them. This table has more than 150,000 clones, around 80% appearing once. Sequencing was performed on PBMCs. The receptor comes from a man in his late teens or twenties in good health and CMV-seronegative. The V gene is TRBV7-7, the J gene TRBJ2-2; 9 nucleotides align to TRBD1. In DNA, the CDR3 is TGTGCTAGCAGCTTAGGGGGACAGGGAAGGACCGGGGAGCTGTTTTTT. This gives the protein CASSLGGQGRTGELFF.